This paragraph covers one TCR beta chain sequence. The antigen is not known. This record comes from a study of cytomegalovirus exposure and HLA in healthy donors. In the study overall: Earlier findings included nearly 120 million unique TCR beta sequences obtained from roughly 200 million T cells. Of the donors genotyped, some 400 in all, about 81% fell in the Caucasian-associated ancestry cluster.

This PCR relied on a set of 60 Vbeta primers and 13 Jbeta primers. Data came from immunoSEQ multiplex PCR; TCRdb stores just in-frame clones and leaves some out. The sample holds about 150,000 clones, under 80% seen once. This CDR3 spans 13 amino acids. Germline CDR1 is SGHTA and CDR2 is FQGNSA. V lost 3 bases to trimming and J lost 5 bases, with 7 bases between them. Points from the study as a whole: Some V segments, TRBV6-2 and TRBV6-3 among them, were indistinguishable and were therefore excluded.

The chain couples TRBV7-2 to TRBJ2-2; D gene unclear. The origin of this receptor is a woman in her 50s in good health and CMV-seropositive. The sample was PBMCs. CDR3 in DNA: TGTGCCAGCAGCTTGATAGCAACCGGGGAGCTGTTTTTT. Its translation is CASSLIATGELFF.